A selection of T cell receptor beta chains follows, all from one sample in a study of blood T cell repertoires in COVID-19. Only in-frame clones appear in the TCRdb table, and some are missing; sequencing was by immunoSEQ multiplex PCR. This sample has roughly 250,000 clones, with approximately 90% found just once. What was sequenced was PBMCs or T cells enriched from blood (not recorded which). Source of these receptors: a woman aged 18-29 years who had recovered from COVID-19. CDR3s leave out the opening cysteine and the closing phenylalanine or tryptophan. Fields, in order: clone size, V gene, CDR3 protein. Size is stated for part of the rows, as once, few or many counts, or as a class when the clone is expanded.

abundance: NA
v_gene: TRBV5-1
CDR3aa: ASSLVQGNTEAF

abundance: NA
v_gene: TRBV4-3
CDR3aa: ASSQSRRGVNTGELF

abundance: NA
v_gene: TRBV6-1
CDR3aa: ASSDVRRNLYEQY

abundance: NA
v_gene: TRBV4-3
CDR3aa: ASSQGQGLSYGYT

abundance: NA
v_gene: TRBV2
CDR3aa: ASSKTGLVDQPQH

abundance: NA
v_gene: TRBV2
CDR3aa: ASSNGHDVTQY

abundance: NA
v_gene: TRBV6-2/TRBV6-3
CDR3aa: ASSYGLAGRSEQF

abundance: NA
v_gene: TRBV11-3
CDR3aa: ASSFNHRNTEAF

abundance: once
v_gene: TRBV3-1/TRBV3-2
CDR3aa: ASSQVGGTGSIDTQY

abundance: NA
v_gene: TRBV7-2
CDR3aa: ASSLSSPYSNQPQH

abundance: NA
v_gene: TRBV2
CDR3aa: ASSVSLAYNEQF

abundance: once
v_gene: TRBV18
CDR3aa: ASSGSAGSNQPQH

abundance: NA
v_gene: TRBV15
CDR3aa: ATSDAQAGWSGYT

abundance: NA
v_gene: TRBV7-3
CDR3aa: ASSSAGEGTDTQY

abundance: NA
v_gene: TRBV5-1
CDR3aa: ASSFQGSQETQY

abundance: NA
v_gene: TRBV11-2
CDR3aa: ASSLEPSGGAWEQF

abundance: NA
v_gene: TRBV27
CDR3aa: ASSPDLFRGDGYT

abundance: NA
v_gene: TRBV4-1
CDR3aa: ASSPSRLYGYT

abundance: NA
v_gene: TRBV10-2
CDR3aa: ASSDPGTGQETQY

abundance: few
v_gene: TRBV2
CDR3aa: ASSPDRANTGELF

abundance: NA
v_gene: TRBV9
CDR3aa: ASSVRASGGVGEQF

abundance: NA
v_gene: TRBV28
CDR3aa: ASSHSGRDEQF

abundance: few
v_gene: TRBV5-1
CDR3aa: ASTNDRATGELF

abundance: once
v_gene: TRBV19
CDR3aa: ASSIWDLATEAF

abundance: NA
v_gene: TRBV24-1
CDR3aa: ATSLSIWTVLRFPEAF

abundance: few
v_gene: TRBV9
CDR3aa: ASSGDNLSKKLY

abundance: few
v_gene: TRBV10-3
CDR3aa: AISDLAGAYEQY

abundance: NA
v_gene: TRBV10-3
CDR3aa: AISVQENTEAF

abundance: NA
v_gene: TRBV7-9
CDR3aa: ASSLEIRNTPLH

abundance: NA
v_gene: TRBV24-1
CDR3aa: ATSDIYNEQF

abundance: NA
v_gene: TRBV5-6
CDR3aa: ASSFRAGRSGNTIY

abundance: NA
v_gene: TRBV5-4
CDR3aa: ASSLVGGNTEAF

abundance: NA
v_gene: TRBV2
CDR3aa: ASSAAQVPSPLH

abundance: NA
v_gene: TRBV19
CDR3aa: ASSISSEVPGTYT